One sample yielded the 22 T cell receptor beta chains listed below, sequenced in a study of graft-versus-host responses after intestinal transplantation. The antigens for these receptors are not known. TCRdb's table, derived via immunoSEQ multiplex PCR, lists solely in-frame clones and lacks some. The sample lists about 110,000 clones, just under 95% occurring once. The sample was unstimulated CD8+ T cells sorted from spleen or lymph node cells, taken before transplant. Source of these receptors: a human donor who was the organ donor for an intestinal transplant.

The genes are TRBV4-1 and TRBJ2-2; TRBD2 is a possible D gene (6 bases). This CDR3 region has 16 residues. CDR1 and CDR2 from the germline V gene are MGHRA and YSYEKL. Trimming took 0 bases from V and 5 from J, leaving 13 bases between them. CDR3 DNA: TGCGCCAGCAGCCAAGACTCGGGAGTGGGGACCGGGGAGCTGTTTTTT. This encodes CASSQDSGVGTGELFF.

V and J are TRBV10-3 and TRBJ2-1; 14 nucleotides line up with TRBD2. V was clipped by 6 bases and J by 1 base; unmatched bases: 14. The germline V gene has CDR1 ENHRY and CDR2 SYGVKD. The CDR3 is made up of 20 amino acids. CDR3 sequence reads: CAISRILTSGRVVSYNEQFF. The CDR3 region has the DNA TGTGCCATCAGCCGAATCCTGACTAGCGGGAGGGTTGTGTCCTACAATGAGCAGTTCTTC.

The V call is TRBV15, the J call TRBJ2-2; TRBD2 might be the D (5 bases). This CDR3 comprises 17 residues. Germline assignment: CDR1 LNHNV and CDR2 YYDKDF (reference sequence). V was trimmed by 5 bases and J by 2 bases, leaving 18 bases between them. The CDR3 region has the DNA TGTGCCACCAGCGGACCCTTCCCAGAGGGCAACACCGGGGAGCTGTTTTTT. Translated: CATSGPFPEGNTGELFF.

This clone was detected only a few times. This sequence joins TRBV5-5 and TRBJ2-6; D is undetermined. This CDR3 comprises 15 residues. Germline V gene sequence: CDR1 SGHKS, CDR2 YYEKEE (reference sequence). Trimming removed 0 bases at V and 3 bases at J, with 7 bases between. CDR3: CASSLAGFGANVLTF. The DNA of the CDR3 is TGTGCCAGCAGCTTGGCCGGCTTTGGGGCCAACGTCCTGACTTTC.

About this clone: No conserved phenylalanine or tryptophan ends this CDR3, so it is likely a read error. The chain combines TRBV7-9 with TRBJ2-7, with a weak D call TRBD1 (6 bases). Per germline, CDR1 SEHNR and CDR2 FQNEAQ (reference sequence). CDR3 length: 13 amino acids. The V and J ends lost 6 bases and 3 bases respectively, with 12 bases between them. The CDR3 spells CASRVDSLYEQYL. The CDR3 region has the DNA TGTGCCAGCAGGGTGGACAGCCTCTACGAGCAGTACCTC.

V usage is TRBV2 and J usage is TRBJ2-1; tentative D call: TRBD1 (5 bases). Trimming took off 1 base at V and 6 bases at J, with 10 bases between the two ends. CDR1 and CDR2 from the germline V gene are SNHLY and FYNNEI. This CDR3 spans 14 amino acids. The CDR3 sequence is CASSEVGALNEQFF. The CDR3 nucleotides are TGTGCCAGCAGTGAAGTTGGGGCCCTCAATGAGCAGTTCTTC.

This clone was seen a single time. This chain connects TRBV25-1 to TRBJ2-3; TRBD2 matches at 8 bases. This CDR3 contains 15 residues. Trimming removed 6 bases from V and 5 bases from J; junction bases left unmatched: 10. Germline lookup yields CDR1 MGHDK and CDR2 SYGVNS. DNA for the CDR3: TGTGCCAGCAGCGACAGCGGGAGTGAATTAGATACGCAGTATTTT. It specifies CASSDSGSELDTQYF.

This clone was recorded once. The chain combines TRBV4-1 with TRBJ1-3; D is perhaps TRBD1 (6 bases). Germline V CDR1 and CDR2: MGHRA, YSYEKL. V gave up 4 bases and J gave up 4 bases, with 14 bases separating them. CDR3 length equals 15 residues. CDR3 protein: CASSRLQGSGNTIYF. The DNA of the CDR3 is TGCGCCAGCAGCCGCTTACAGGGATCGGGAAACACCATATATTTT.

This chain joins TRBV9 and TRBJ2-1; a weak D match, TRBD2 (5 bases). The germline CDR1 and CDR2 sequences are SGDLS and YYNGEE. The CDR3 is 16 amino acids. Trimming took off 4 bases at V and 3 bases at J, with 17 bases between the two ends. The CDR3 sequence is CASSSEFGRVYNEQFF. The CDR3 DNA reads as TGTGCCAGCAGCTCCGAGTTCGGGCGGGTCTACAATGAGCAGTTCTTC.

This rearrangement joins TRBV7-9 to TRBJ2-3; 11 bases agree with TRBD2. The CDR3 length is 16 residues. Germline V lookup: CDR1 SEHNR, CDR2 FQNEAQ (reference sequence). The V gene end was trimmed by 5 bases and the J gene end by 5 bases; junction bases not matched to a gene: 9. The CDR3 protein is CASSPRLAGQGDTQYF. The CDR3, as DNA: TGTGCCAGCAGCCCTCGACTAGCGGGACAGGGAGATACGCAGTATTTT.

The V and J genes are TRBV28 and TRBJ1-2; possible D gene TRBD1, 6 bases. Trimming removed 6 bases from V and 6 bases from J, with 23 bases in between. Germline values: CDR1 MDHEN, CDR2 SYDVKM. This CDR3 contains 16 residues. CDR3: CASSPPRRGAGDGYTF. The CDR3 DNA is TGTGCCAGCAGCCCACCGCGTCGCGGGGCAGGGGATGGCTACACCTTC.

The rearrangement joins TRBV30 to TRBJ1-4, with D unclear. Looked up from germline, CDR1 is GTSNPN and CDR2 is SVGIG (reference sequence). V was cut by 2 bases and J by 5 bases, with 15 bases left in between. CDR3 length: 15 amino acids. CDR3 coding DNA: TGTGCCTGGAGTTTTCGTGGCAGCCTGAATGAAAAACTGTTTTTT. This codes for CAWSFRGSLNEKLFF.

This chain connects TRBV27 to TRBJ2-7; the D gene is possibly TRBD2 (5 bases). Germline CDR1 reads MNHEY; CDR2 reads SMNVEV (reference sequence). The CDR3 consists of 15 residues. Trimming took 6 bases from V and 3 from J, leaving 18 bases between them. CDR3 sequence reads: CASSLTTVPYYEQYF. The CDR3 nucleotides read TGTGCCAGCAGCTTGACTACCGTCCCCTACTACGAGCAGTACTTC.

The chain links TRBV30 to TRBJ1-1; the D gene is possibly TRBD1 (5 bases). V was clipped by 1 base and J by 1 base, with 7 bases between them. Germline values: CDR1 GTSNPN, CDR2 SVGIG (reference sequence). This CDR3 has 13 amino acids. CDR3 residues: CAWSGGWNTEAFF. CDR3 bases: TGTGCCTGGAGTGGGGGGTGGAACACTGAAGCTTTCTTT.

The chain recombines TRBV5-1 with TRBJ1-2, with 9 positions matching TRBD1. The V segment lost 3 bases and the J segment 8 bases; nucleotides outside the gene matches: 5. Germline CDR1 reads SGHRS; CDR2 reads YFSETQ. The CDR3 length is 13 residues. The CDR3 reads CASSSTGGGGYTF. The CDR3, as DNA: TGCGCCAGCAGCTCAACAGGGGGCGGGGGCTACACCTTC.

CDR3 coding DNA: TGTGCCAGCAGCCCTGAGACAGGGGTTATCTACGAGCAGTACTTC. Encoded protein: CASSPETGVIYEQYF. This chain connects TRBV9 to TRBJ2-7; 8 nucleotides agree with TRBD1. Germline V gene sequence: CDR1 SGDLS, CDR2 YYNGEE. The CDR3 has 15 amino acids. The V gene end was trimmed by 4 bases and the J gene end by 3 bases; junction bases not matched to a gene: 9.

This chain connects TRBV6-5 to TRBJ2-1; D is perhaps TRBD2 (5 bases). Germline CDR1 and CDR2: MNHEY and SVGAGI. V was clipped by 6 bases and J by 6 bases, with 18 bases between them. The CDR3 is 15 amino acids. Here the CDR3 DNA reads TGTGCCAGCAGGACCGAATACGGGATAACCAATGAGCAGTTCTTC. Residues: CASRTEYGITNEQFF.

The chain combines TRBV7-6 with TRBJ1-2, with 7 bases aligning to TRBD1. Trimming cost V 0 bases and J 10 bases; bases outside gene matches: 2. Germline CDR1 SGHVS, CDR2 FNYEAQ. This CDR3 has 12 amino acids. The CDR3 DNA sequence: TGTGCCAGCAGCTTAGCCGGGACAGTCTACACCTTC. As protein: CASSLAGTVYTF.

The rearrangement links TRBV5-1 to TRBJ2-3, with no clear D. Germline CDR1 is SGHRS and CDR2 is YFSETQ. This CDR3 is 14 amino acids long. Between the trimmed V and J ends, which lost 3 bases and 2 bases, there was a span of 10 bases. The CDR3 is CASSWVYFTDTQYF. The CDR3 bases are TGCGCCAGCAGCTGGGTCTATTTCACAGATACGCAGTATTTT.

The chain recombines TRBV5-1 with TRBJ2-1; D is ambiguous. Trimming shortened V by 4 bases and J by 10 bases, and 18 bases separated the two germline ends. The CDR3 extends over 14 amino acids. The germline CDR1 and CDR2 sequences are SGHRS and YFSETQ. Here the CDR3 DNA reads TGCGCCAGCAGCCCCCGGCGGATGCCCTACGAGCAGTTCTTC. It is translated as CASSPRRMPYEQFF.

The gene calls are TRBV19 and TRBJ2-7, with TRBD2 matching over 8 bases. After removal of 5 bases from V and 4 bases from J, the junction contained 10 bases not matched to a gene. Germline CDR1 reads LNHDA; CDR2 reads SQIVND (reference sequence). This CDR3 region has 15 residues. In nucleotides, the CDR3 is TGTGCCAGTAGTCCCTCAGCGGGAGACAGATACGAGCAGTACTTC. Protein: CASSPSAGDRYEQYF.

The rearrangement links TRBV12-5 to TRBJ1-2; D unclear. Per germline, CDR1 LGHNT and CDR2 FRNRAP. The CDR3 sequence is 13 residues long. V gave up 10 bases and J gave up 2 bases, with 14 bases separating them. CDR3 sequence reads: CATPEGHNYGYTF. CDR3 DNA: TGTGCTACCCCAGAGGGCCACAACTATGGCTACACCTTC.